This T cell receptor beta chain was observed in a study of T cell repertoires in cytomegalovirus infection. Overall study context: Based on public TCR beta signatures, there were indications of CMV infection and of a matching HLA type.

Trimming pared 5 bases from V and 5 bases from J, leaving 11 bases between. The CDR3 covers 13 residues. Germline lookup yields CDR1 SGHAT and CDR2 FQDESV (reference sequence). TCRdb called the reads again in MiXCR, with one record for every CDR3 protein. The data contain roughly 600,000 distinct CDR3 sequences, approximately 24% of them singletons. This clonotype was detected only a few times. The specimen sequenced was CD8+ T cells from PBMCs. The chain uses TRBV11-1 and TRBJ2-3; D is perhaps TRBD2 (5 bases). The receptor was isolated from a human donor in good health (CMV status not recorded). Some clones in this sample may be carry-over from other donors' samples. The CDR3: CASSRPRVDTQYF. The CDR3, as DNA: TGTGCCAGCAGCCGCCCGAGGGTAGATACGCAGTATTTT.